The clone carrying this T cell receptor (beta chain) was recorded only once. Its target is not known. This record comes from a study of T cells in narcolepsy. Trimming shortened V by 6 bases and J by 3 bases, and 12 bases separated the two germline ends. The germline gives CDR1 SGHVS, CDR2 FQNEAQ. This CDR3 region has 14 residues. Findings of the study overall: Healthy controls reportedly lacked the autoreactive clonotypes serially found in patients' blood.

The method was immunoSEQ multiplex PCR; TCRdb's version includes in-frame clones alone and lacks a portion of them. The repertoire includes 25,000 to 35,000 clones, 85% to 90% of them detected once, and around 1.2% sits in the top ten. The genes are TRBV7-8 and TRBJ1-5; tentative D call: TRBD1 (5 bases). This sequence was found in a human donor with narcolepsy. Material for sequencing was CD45RA- memory CD4+ T cells from PBMCs. In DNA form, the CDR3 reads TGTGCCAGCAGTCCCGGGACTGTCAATCAGCCCCAGCATTTT. This gives the protein CASSPGTVNQPQHF.